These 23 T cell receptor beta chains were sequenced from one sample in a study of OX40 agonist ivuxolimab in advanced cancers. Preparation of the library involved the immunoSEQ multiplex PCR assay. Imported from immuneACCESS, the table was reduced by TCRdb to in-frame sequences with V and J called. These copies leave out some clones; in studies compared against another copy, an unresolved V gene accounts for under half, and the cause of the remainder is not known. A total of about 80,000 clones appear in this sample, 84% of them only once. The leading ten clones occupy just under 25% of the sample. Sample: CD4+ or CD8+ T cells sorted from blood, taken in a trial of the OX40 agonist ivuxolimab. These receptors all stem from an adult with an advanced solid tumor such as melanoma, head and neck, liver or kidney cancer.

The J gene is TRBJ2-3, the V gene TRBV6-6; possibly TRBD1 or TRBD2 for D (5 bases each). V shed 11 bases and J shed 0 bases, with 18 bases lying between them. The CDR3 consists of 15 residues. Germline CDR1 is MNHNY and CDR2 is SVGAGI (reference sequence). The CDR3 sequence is CASALWGKSTDTQYF. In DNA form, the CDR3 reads TGTGCCTCCGCCCTTTGGGGGAAAAGCACAGATACGCAGTATTTT.

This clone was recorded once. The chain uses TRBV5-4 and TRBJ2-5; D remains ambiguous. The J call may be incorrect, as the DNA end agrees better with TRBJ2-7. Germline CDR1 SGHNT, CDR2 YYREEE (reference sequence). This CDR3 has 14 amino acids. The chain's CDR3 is CASSLSGLTYEQYF. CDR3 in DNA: TGTGCCAGCAGCTTGTCTGGCCTTACCTACGAGCAGTACTTC.

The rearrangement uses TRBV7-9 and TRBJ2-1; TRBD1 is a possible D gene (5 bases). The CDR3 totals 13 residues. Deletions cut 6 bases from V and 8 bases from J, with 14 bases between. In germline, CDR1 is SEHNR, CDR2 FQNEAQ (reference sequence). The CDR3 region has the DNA TGTGCCAGCAGTTTACAGGTTTCGGATGAGCAGTTCTTC. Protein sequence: CASSLQVSDEQFF.

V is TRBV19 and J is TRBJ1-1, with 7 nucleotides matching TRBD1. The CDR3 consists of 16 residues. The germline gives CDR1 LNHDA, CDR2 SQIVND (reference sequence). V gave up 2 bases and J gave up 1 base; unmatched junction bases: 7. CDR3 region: CASSISRGGGNTEAFF. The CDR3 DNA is TGTGCCAGTAGTATATCGAGAGGGGGCGGGAACACTGAAGCTTTCTTT.

The CDR3 loop is CAWSLPGLRIYNEQFF. The CDR3 region has the DNA TGTGCCTGGAGTCTCCCCGGTTTGCGGATTTACAATGAGCAGTTCTTC. The chain combines TRBV30 with TRBJ2-1; D unclear. This CDR3 has 16 residues. In germline, CDR1 is GTSNPN, CDR2 SVGIG (reference sequence). The ends were cut back, 2 bases at V and 4 bases at J, with 18 bases in the middle.

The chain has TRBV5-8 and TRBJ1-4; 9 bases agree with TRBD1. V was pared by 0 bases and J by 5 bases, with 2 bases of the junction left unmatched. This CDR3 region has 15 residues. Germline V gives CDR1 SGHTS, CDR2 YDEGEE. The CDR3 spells CASSLDRGLNEKLFF. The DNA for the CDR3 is TGTGCCAGCAGCTTGGACAGGGGGCTAAATGAAAAACTGTTTTTT.

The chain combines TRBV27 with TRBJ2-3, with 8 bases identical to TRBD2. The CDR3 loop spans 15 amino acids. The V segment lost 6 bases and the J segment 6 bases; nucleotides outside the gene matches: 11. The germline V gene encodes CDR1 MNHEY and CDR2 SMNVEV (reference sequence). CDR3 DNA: TGTGCCAGCAGGGGGATGGCTAGCGGGCGGGATACGCAGTATTTT. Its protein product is CASRGMASGRDTQYF.

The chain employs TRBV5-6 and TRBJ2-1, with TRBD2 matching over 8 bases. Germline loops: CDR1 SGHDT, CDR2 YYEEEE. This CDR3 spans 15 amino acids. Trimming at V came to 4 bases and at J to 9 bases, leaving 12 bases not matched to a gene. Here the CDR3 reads CASSARLALGTEQFF. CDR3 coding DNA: TGTGCCAGCAGCGCCCGACTAGCGCTCGGGACTGAGCAGTTCTTC.

This chain's CDR3 is CASSPGPGRPRGNQPQHF. DNA of the CDR3: TGTGCCAGCAGCCCGGGACCGGGACGTCCCCGCGGCAATCAGCCCCAGCATTTT. The rearrangement uses TRBV7-2 and TRBJ1-5, with a tentative D call TRBD1 (5 bases). The CDR3 is 18 amino acids. The germline V and J ends were trimmed by 5 bases and 2 bases, with 22 bases remaining between them. Per the germline V gene, CDR1 is SGHTA and CDR2 is FQGNSA.

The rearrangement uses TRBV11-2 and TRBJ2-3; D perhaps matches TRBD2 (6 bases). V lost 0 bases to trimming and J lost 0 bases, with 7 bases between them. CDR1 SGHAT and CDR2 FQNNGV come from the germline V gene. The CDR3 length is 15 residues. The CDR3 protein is CASSLDLASTDTQYF. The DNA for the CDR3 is TGTGCCAGCAGCTTAGATCTAGCGAGCACAGATACGCAGTATTTT.

DNA of the CDR3: TGTGCCAGCTCACCGGCAGGGCCCTTCTATGGCTACACCTTC. Its protein product is CASSPAGPFYGYTF. This chain uses TRBV18 with TRBJ1-2; tentatively, D is TRBD1 (5 bases). Between the trimmed V and J ends, which lost 3 bases and 4 bases, there was a span of 12 bases. The CDR3 length is 14 residues. The germline V gene has CDR1 KGHSH and CDR2 LQKENI. Complete variable domain (other parts from reference TRBV18 and TRBJ1-2): NAGVMQNPRHLVRRRGQEARLRCSPMKGHSHVYWYRQLPEEGLKFMVYLQKENIIDESGMPKERFSAEFPKEGPSILRIQQVVRGDSAAYFCASSPAGPFYGYTFGSGTRLTVV.

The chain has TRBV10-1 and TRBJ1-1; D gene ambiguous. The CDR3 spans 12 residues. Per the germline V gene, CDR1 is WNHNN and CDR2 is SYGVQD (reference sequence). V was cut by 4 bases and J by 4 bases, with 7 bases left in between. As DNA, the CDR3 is TGCGCCAGCAGTGCTTCCGGCACTGAAGCTTTCTTT. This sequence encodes CASSASGTEAFF.

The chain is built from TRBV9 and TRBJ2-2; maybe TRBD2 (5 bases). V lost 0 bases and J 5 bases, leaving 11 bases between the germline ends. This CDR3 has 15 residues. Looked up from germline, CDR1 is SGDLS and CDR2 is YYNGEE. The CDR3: CASSVVSAMTGELFF. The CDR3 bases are TGTGCCAGCAGCGTAGTTAGCGCTATGACCGGGGAGCTGTTTTTT.

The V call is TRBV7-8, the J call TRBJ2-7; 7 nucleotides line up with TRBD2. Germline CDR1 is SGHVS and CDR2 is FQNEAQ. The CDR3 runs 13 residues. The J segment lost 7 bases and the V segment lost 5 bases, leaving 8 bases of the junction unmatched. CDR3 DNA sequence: TGTGCCAGCAGCAGTCTTCTCGGGGGGGAGCAGTACTTC. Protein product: CASSSLLGGEQYF.

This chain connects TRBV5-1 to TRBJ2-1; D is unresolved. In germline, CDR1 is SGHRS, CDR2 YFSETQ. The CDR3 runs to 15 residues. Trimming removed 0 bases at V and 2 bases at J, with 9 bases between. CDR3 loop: CASSLVPNTYNEQFF. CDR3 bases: TGCGCCAGCAGCTTGGTACCTAATACCTACAATGAGCAGTTCTTC.

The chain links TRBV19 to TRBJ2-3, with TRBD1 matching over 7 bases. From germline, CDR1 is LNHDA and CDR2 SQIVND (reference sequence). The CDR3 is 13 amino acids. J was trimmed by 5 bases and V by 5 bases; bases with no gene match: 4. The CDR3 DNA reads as TGTGCCAGTAGTGACAGGGTCGGAGATACGCAGTATTTT. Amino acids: CASSDRVGDTQYF.

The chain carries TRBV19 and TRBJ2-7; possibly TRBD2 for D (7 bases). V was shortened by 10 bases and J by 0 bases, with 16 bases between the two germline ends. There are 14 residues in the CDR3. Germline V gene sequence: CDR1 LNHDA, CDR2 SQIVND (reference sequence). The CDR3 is CATRRGPSSYEQYF. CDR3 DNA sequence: TGTGCCACCAGGCGGGGGCCATCCTCCTACGAGCAGTACTTC.

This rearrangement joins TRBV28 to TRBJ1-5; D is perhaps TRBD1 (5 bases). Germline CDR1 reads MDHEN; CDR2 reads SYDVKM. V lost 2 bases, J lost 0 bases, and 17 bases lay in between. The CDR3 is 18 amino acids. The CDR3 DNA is TGTGCCAGCAGTTTACCGGGACTCGGGATAAATAGCAATCAGCCCCAGCATTTT. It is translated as CASSLPGLGINSNQPQHF.

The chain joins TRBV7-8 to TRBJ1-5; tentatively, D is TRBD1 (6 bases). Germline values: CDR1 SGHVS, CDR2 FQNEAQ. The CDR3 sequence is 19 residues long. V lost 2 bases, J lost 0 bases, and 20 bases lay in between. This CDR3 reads CASSLIFLQGRASNQPQHF. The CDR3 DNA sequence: TGTGCCAGCAGCTTAATTTTCCTACAGGGACGAGCTAGCAATCAGCCCCAGCATTTT.

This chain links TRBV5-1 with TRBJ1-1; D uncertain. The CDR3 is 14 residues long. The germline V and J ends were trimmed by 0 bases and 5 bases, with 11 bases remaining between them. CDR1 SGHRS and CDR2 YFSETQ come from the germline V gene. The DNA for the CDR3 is TGCGCCAGCAGCTTGGTGGGGTCCGGGACTGAAGCTTTCTTT. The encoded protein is CASSLVGSGTEAFF.

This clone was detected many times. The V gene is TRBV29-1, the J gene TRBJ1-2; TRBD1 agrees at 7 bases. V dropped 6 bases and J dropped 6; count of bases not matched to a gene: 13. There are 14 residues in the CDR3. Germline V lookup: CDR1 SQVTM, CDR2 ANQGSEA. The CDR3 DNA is TGCAGCGTCGGAAGTCACGGGACAGCAGATGGCTACACCTTC. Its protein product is CSVGSHGTADGYTF.

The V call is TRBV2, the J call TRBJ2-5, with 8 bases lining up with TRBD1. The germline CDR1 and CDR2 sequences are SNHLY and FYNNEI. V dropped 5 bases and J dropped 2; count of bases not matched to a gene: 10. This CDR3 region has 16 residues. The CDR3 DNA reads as TGTGCCAGCAGTTCTTTGGACAGGGCCTTTCAAGAGACCCAGTACTTC. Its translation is CASSSLDRAFQETQYF.

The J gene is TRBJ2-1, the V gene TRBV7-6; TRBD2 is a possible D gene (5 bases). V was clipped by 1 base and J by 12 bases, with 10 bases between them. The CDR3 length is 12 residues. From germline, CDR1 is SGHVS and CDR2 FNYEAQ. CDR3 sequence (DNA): TGTGCCAGCAGCTTAGATCATGAGGGGCAGTTCTTC. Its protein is CASSLDHEGQFF.